The present TCR beta chain was sequenced within a study of shared clonotypes between healthy human individuals. General study findings and limits: In general, naive subsets displayed greater estimated richness than memory subsets did.

Measured with immunoSEQ multiplex PCR; TCRdb has only the in-frame clones, and not every one. The sample lists around 2.1 million clones, almost 96% occurring once. The CDR3 totals 17 residues. V shed 0 bases and J 4 bases; nucleotides not matched to a gene: 8. Per germline, CDR1 LGHNA and CDR2 YSLEER. Note on this clone: The target antigen is unknown.

The material sequenced was naive CD4+ T cells sorted from blood. Subset given: CD45RA+ positively selected. The clonotype comes from a young man in good health. The chain couples TRBV4-3 to TRBJ2-1; 8 bases are a match to TRBD2. The CDR3 DNA is TGCGCCAGCAGCCAAGATCCAACTAGCGGAACTTACAATGAGCAGTTCTTC. This gives the protein CASSQDPTSGTYNEQFF.